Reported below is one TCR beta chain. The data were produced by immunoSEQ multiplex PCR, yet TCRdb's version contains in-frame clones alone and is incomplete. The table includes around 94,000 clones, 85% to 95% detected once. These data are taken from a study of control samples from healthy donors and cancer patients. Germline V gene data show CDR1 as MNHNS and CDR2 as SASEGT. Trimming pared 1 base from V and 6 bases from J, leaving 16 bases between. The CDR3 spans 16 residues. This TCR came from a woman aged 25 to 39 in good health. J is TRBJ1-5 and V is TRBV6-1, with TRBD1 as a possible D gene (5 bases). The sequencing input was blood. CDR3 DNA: TGTGCCAGCAGTGAAGGGGGTCTTGGGCAGGGTCAGCCCCAGCATTTT. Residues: CASSEGGLGQGQPQHF.